Shown below are 25 T cell receptor beta chains from a single sample sequenced in a study of cytomegalovirus exposure and HLA in healthy donors. A multiplex PCR was run with 60 Vbeta primers and 13 Jbeta primers. Some clones are missing from TCRdb's copy, which holds only in-frame ones; the method was immunoSEQ multiplex PCR. The sample has 120,000 or so clones, around 82% seen once. Sequenced input: PBMCs. The receptors shown here come from a woman in her 40s in good health and CMV-seropositive.

The V and J genes are TRBV18 and TRBJ2-7; 9 bases agree with TRBD1. The CDR3 consists of 12 residues. J was trimmed by 6 bases and V by 3 bases; bases with no gene match: 0. Germline lookup yields CDR1 KGHSH and CDR2 LQKENI. The CDR3 nucleotides are TGTGCCAGCTCACCGGACAGGGGCGAGCAGTACTTC. This sequence encodes CASSPDRGEQYF.

This clone has a single count. The gene calls are TRBV10-3 and TRBJ1-4; a weak D match, TRBD1 (5 bases). V lost 0 bases to trimming and J lost 6 bases, with 11 bases between them. Germline loops: CDR1 ENHRY, CDR2 SYGVKD. CDR3 size: 15 residues. The CDR3 coding sequence is TGTGCCATCAGTGAGTCGACTCGGACATATGAAAAACTGTTTTTT. It encodes CAISESTRTYEKLFF.

This clone was counted only a few times. The rearrangement links TRBV4-3 to TRBJ1-6; D is possibly TRBD1 (6 bases). Germline V gene lookup returns CDR1 LGHNA and CDR2 YSLEER. V was cut by 3 bases and J by 10 bases, with 13 bases left in between. There are 14 residues in the CDR3. CDR3 amino acids: CASSQTGEGSPLHF. The CDR3 region has the DNA TGCGCCAGCAGCCAGACAGGAGAGGGGTCACCCCTCCACTTT.

The chain has TRBV6-6 and TRBJ1-1; D possibly corresponds to TRBD1 (5 bases). Per the germline V gene, CDR1 is MNHNY and CDR2 is SVGAGI (reference sequence). The CDR3 sequence is 12 residues long. With 8 bases removed from V and 6 bases from J, the gap between germline ends came to 13 bases. DNA for the CDR3: TGTGCCAGCTTGGAGGGGTACGCTGAAGCTTTCTTT. Its translation is CASLEGYAEAFF.

This clone occurred many times. The chain couples TRBV29-1 to TRBJ1-1; D might be TRBD1 (5 bases). The CDR3 totals 12 residues. Trimming removed 2 bases from V and 1 base from J, with 5 bases in between. CDR1 and CDR2 (germline): SQVTM, ANQGSEA. The CDR3 region is CSVEQGNTEAFF. The CDR3 DNA reads TGCAGCGTTGAACAGGGGAACACTGAAGCTTTCTTT.

The rearrangement joins TRBV28 to TRBJ2-5, with 9 nucleotides matching TRBD1. After removal of 7 bases from V and 1 base from J, the junction contained 10 bases not matched to a gene. Per the germline V gene, CDR1 is MDHEN and CDR2 is SYDVKM. The CDR3 sequence is 16 residues long. The CDR3 nucleotides read TGTGCCAGCACGTTACCGGGACAGGGATCCCAAGAGACCCAGTACTTC. Protein: CASTLPGQGSQETQYF.

This clone was counted a few times. J is TRBJ2-7 and V is TRBV7-3, with 7 bases that match TRBD1. The germline V gene encodes CDR1 SGHTA and CDR2 FQGTGA. The CDR3 extends over 16 amino acids. V lost 4 bases to trimming and J lost 0 bases; unmatched junction nucleotides: 9. CDR3 loop: CASSSEGQLYSYEQYF. For the CDR3, the DNA is TGTGCCAGCAGCTCAGAGGGACAGCTTTACTCCTACGAGCAGTACTTC.

In its sample, this clone was seen once. The V and J genes are TRBV29-1 and TRBJ1-1; perhaps TRBD1 as D (6 bases). Looked up from germline, CDR1 is SQVTM and CDR2 is ANQGSEA. V was clipped by 6 bases and J by 0 bases, with 17 bases between them. The CDR3 has 15 residues. The CDR3 spells CSVENYRDMNTEAFF. CDR3 bases: TGCAGCGTAGAGAATTACCGGGACATGAACACTGAAGCTTTCTTT. Filled out from reference TRBV29-1 and TRBJ1-1, the complete variable domain reads SAVISQKPSRDICQRGTSLTIQCQVDSQVTMMFWYRQQPGQSLTLIATANQGSEATYESGFVIDKFPISRPNLTFSTLTVSNMSPEDSSIYLCSVENYRDMNTEAFFGQGTRLTVV.

This clone was observed a handful of times. The V and J genes are TRBV27 and TRBJ2-6, with a possible D match to TRBD1 (6 bases). Germline V CDR1 and CDR2: MNHEY, SMNVEV (reference sequence). CDR3 length equals 18 residues. Trimming shortened V by 4 bases and J by 0 bases, and 16 bases separated the two germline ends. Here the CDR3 DNA reads TGTGCCAGCAGTTCGCACGGGACAACACTCTCTGGGGCCAACGTCCTGACTTTC. This gives the protein CASSSHGTTLSGANVLTF.

This chain joins TRBV14 and TRBJ2-6; 7 bases align to TRBD2. Germline assignment: CDR1 SGHDN and CDR2 FVKESK. V lost 3 bases, J lost 4 bases, and 6 bases stayed unmatched. The CDR3 sequence is 16 residues long. The CDR3 here is CASSHRGVSGANVLTF. CDR3 in DNA: TGTGCCAGCAGCCACCGGGGGGTTTCAGGGGCCAACGTCCTGACTTTC.

The CDR3 is CAWRPGQAHYGYTF. The CDR3, as DNA: TGTGCCTGGAGGCCCGGACAGGCCCACTATGGCTACACCTTC. The chain joins TRBV30 to TRBJ1-2; 7 nucleotides align to TRBD1. This CDR3 has 14 amino acids. The germline V gene has CDR1 GTSNPN and CDR2 SVGIG (reference sequence). Losses at the gene ends were 3 bases for V and 3 bases for J; bases not matched to a gene: 7.

The chain uses TRBV5-6 and TRBJ1-1; no clear D gene. V lost 3 bases and J lost 1, with 10 bases in between. The CDR3 runs 14 residues. Per the germline V gene, CDR1 is SGHDT and CDR2 is YYEEEE. The CDR3 spells CASSYNIRNTEAFF. CDR3 nucleotides: TGTGCCAGCAGCTACAATATCCGGAACACTGAAGCTTTCTTT.

This clone was detected a few times. The chain recombines TRBV5-6 with TRBJ2-7; D ambiguous. CDR3 length: 12 amino acids. Germline values: CDR1 SGHDT, CDR2 YYEEEE. The V end lost 3 bases, the J end lost 2 bases, and 6 bases lay between the germline ends. DNA for the CDR3: TGTGCCAGCAGCTCCCAAACCTACGAGCAGTACTTC. This sequence encodes CASSSQTYEQYF.

The chain employs TRBV28 and TRBJ1-2; tentatively, D is TRBD1 (5 bases). Germline V lookup: CDR1 MDHEN, CDR2 SYDVKM. V was pared by 6 bases and J by 8 bases, with 16 bases between. This CDR3 is 13 amino acids long. For the CDR3, the DNA is TGTGCCAGCAGCCCCCAGGGTGTGGAGGGCTACACCTTC. Translated: CASSPQGVEGYTF.

The V call is TRBV19, the J call TRBJ2-2, with 9 nucleotides matching TRBD2. Germline V gene lookup returns CDR1 LNHDA and CDR2 SQIVND (reference sequence). V was pared by 2 bases and J by 5 bases, with 3 bases of the junction left unmatched. The CDR3 loop spans 15 amino acids. As DNA, the CDR3 is TGTGCCAGTAGTATAAGGCTAGCGGGGACCGGGGAGCTGTTTTTT. Its translation: CASSIRLAGTGELFF.

This chain links TRBV6-5 with TRBJ2-7; weak D call: TRBD1 (6 bases). The CDR3 loop spans 14 amino acids. V gave up 5 bases and J gave up 1 base, with 12 bases separating them. Germline CDR1 and CDR2: MNHEY and SVGAGI. The CDR3 reads CASSQTGMSYEQYF. The CDR3, as DNA: TGTGCCAGCAGTCAAACAGGGATGTCCTACGAGCAGTACTTC.

The V call is TRBV19, the J call TRBJ2-1, with D possibly matching TRBD2 (5 bases). CDR3 length: 14 amino acids. CDR1 and CDR2 from the germline V gene are LNHDA and SQIVND (reference sequence). Deletions cut 2 bases from V and 10 bases from J, with 15 bases between. CDR3 nucleotide sequence: TGTGCCAGTAGTATACCGACGGGATTTGGCGAGCAGTTCTTC. This gives the protein CASSIPTGFGEQFF. Looking up the rest from reference TRBV19 and TRBJ2-1 gives the full variable domain: DGGITQSPKYLFRKEGQNVTLSCEQNLNHDAMYWYRQDPGQGLRLIYYSQIVNDFQKGDIAEGYSVSREKKESFPLTVTSAQKNPTAFYLCASSIPTGFGEQFFGPGTRLTVL.

This chain joins TRBV9 and TRBJ2-2, with 10 bases aligning to TRBD1. Germline V gene lookup returns CDR1 SGDLS and CDR2 YYNGEE. The trim removed 6 bases at V and 5 bases at J, leaving 13 bases unmatched. The CDR3 totals 17 residues. CDR3 bases: TGTGCCAGCACAGGGGGGGGGACAGGGGACGGGACCGGGGAGCTGTTTTTT. It codes for CASTGGGTGDGTGELFF.

V and J are TRBV5-1 and TRBJ2-5, with TRBD1 matching over 7 bases. The better agreement between TRBJ2-7 and the DNA end casts doubt on the J call. Germline lookup yields CDR1 SGHRS and CDR2 YFSETQ. The CDR3 contains 15 residues. The CDR3 is CASSYSGTEVGEQYF. The CDR3 DNA is TGCGCCAGCAGCTACTCCGGGACAGAAGTAGGCGAGCAGTACTTC.

Written as DNA, the CDR3 is TGCAGCGTTCCCCGACAGGGAAGACCAAATGAGCAGTTCTTC. Amino acids: CSVPRQGRPNEQFF. The chain links TRBV29-1 to TRBJ2-1; 7 bases align to TRBD1. V dropped 5 bases and J dropped 7; count of bases not matched to a gene: 11. The CDR3 loop spans 14 amino acids. CDR1 is SQVTM and CDR2 is ANQGSEA in the germline V gene.

The chain couples TRBV28 to TRBJ2-7, with TRBD2 as a possible D gene (6 bases). Germline CDR1 and CDR2: MDHEN and SYDVKM. The CDR3 is made up of 12 amino acids. V was pared by 2 bases and J by 12 bases, with 14 bases between. The CDR3 DNA reads TGTGCCAGCAGTTTACTCAGGTCGGGAGCGTACTTC. It encodes CASSLLRSGAYF.

The chain recombines TRBV30 with TRBJ2-6, with D tentatively TRBD1 (6 bases). The V end was cut by 0 bases, the J end by 0 bases, with 15 bases between. Germline CDR1 and CDR2: GTSNPN and SVGIG (reference sequence). This CDR3 spans 18 amino acids. CDR3 sequence: CAWSVEQGSYSGANVLTF. CDR3 nucleotide sequence: TGTGCCTGGAGTGTAGAGCAGGGGTCTTACTCTGGGGCCAACGTCCTGACTTTC.

V and J are TRBV4-3 and TRBJ2-5, with 7 bases that match TRBD2. Near its end, the DNA agrees better with TRBJ2-7, so the J call may be wrong. The CDR3 is made up of 16 amino acids. Germline CDR1 and CDR2: LGHNA and YSLEER. This CDR3 is CASSQDKGGRMYEQYF. In DNA, the CDR3 is TGCGCCAGCAGCCAAGATAAGGGCGGGAGAATGTACGAGCAGTACTTC.

The chain has TRBV14 and TRBJ2-1, with TRBD1 identical over 7 bases. The CDR3 consists of 16 residues. V lost 1 base to trimming and J lost 6 bases; unmatched junction nucleotides: 9. Germline V gene lookup returns CDR1 SGHDN and CDR2 FVKESK. The CDR3 loop reads CASSQVGTVDGNEQFF. CDR3 coding DNA: TGTGCCAGCAGCCAAGTCGGGACAGTGGACGGCAATGAGCAGTTCTTC.

The chain recombines TRBV27 with TRBJ2-7; the match to TRBD2 covers 8 bases. V dropped 4 bases and J dropped 7; count of bases not matched to a gene: 12. Germline loops: CDR1 MNHEY, CDR2 SMNVEV (reference sequence). The CDR3 consists of 15 residues. Written as DNA, the CDR3 is TGTGCCAGCAGTTCCTCCGGGACTAGGGGCCGTGAGCAGTACTTC. It encodes CASSSSGTRGREQYF.